A selection of T cell receptor beta chains follows, all from one sample in a study of cytomegalovirus exposure and HLA in healthy donors. Profiling relied on immunoSEQ multiplex PCR, and the TCRdb table lists in-frame clones only, not all of them. Here the sample spans under 150,000 clones, around 77% being singletons. The sequenced sample was PBMCs. Receptor source: a man in his fifties in good health and CMV-seronegative. Each CDR3 is given with its conserved first and last residue. D genes are given only for firm matches. Part of the rows lack a size; the others show once, few, many or a class for expanded clones.

DNA: TGTGCCAGCAGTTCTACTTTGGCAGGCTCCTACGAGCAGTACTTC; CDR3: CASSSTLAGSYEQYF; J: TRBJ2-7; V: TRBV6-5; size: .; D: .
DNA: TGTGCCAGCAGTTTATCACTAGTTGCCGAGCAGTACTTC; CDR3: CASSLSLVAEQYF; J: TRBJ2-7; V: TRBV28; size: .; D: .
DNA: TGTGCCAGCAGCCCGTTCGGCGGGGTGCAGTTCTTC; CDR3: CASSPFGGVQFF; J: TRBJ2-1; V: TRBV5-4; size: .; D: .
DNA: TGTGCCAGCTCACCACAGGCTAGCGGGAACTCCTACAATGAGCAGTTCTTC; CDR3: CASSPQASGNSYNEQFF; J: TRBJ2-1; V: TRBV18; size: .; D: TRBD2
DNA: TGCAGCGTTGCTGCCCGGGACAGGGGGCCGGTAGATGAGCAGTTCTTC; CDR3: CSVAARDRGPVDEQFF; J: TRBJ2-1; V: TRBV29-1; size: few; D: TRBD1
DNA: TGTGCCAGCAGAGCTAGCGGGGTTGGGGACAATGAGCAGTTCTTC; CDR3: CASRASGVGDNEQFF; J: TRBJ2-1; V: TRBV2; size: .; D: TRBD2
DNA: TGTGCCAGCGAGGGAGAAGCGGGCTGGGTCAATGAGCAGTTCTTC; CDR3: CASEGEAGWVNEQFF; J: TRBJ2-1; V: TRBV6-6; size: .; D: .
DNA: TGTGCCAGCAGCCAAAAGCGGGAGATAAGGAATGAGCAGTTCTTC; CDR3: CASSQKREIRNEQFF; J: TRBJ2-1; V: TRBV7-8; size: once; D: TRBD2
DNA: TGTGCCAGCAGCTTGCTGAGCGGGAGCCCAGATACGCAGTATTTT; CDR3: CASSLLSGSPDTQYF; J: TRBJ2-3; V: TRBV5-4; size: few; D: TRBD2
DNA: TGTGCCAGCAGTTTTCGGTACAGGGGGTTGACTGAAGCTTTCTTT; CDR3: CASSFRYRGLTEAFF; J: TRBJ1-1; V: TRBV28; size: .; D: TRBD1
DNA: TGTGCCAGTAGTATAGACGGAGTCGCTGAAGCTTTCTTT; CDR3: CASSIDGVAEAFF; J: TRBJ1-1; V: TRBV19; size: .; D: .
DNA: TGCGCCAGCAGCCAAGATCCACAGGGCCCTCTAAATCAGCCCCAGCATTTT; CDR3: CASSQDPQGPLNQPQHF; J: TRBJ1-5; V: TRBV4-1; size: .; D: .
DNA: TGTGCCAGCAGCGCTTGGACAGGGGAAGAGACCCAGTACTTC; CDR3: CASSAWTGEETQYF; J: TRBJ2-5; V: TRBV11-1; size: .; D: TRBD1
DNA: TGTGCCAGCAGTCCCCCCCAGGGGTCAGGGGCCAACGTCCTGACTTTC; CDR3: CASSPPQGSGANVLTF; J: TRBJ2-6; V: TRBV28; size: .; D: .
DNA: TGTGCCAGTAGTTTGACGGGACTAGCGGGAGTTCCTGAGCAGTTCTTC; CDR3: CASSLTGLAGVPEQFF; J: TRBJ2-1; V: TRBV19; size: .; D: TRBD2
DNA: TGTGCCAGCAGCCCCCTTAGCGGGAGCTCCTACAATGAGCAGTTCTTC; CDR3: CASSPLSGSSYNEQFF; J: TRBJ2-1; V: TRBV11-2; size: .; D: TRBD2
DNA: TGTGCCAGCAGTCCTAGCGGGAGGGGTGGGACAGATACGCAGTATTTT; CDR3: CASSPSGRGGTDTQYF; J: TRBJ2-3; V: TRBV28; size: once; D: TRBD2
DNA: TGTGCCATTGGACAGGGGGCCGGTCAGCCCCAGCATTTT; CDR3: CAIGQGAGQPQHF; J: TRBJ1-5; V: TRBV2; size: .; D: TRBD1
DNA: TGTGCCAGCAGCTTGGCCGGGACAGGGGGCGAGCAGTACTTC; CDR3: CASSLAGTGGEQYF; J: TRBJ2-7; V: TRBV5-4; size: .; D: TRBD1
DNA: TGTGCCTGGAAGATTGGGCGGGGGACAGATACGCAGTATTTT; CDR3: CAWKIGRGTDTQYF; J: TRBJ2-3; V: TRBV30; size: few; D: TRBD2
DNA: TGTGCCAGCAGCTTGCGCCATGGAAGCGGGAGGGCCCCCTACAATGAGCAGTTCTTC; CDR3: CASSLRHGSGRAPYNEQFF; J: TRBJ2-1; V: TRBV5-5; size: once; D: TRBD2
DNA: TGTGCCTGGGGACAGGGGGAGACCCAGTACTTC; CDR3: CAWGQGETQYF; J: TRBJ2-5; V: TRBV30; size: .; D: TRBD1
DNA: TGTGCCAGCAGTACCCCGACAGGGCTCCTAGGGGGTGAGCAGTTCTTC; CDR3: CASSTPTGLLGGEQFF; J: TRBJ2-1; V: TRBV28; size: .; D: TRBD1
DNA: TGTGCCAGCAGCCTTACTCCGCTCGGGGAGCAGTTCTTC; CDR3: CASSLTPLGEQFF; J: TRBJ2-1; V: TRBV2; size: .; D: .
DNA: TGTGCCAGCAGGAGACAAGAGACCCAGTACTTC; CDR3: CASRRQETQYF; J: TRBJ2-5; V: TRBV6-1; size: .; D: .
DNA: TGTGCCAGCAGCTTAGGGCCAGGTCAAGAGACCCAGTACTTC; CDR3: CASSLGPGQETQYF; J: TRBJ2-5; V: TRBV7-2; size: .; D: .
DNA: TGTGCCAGCTCACCCAGTTCAGGGGCGAGACAGCCCCAGCATTTT; CDR3: CASSPSSGARQPQHF; J: TRBJ1-5; V: TRBV18; size: .; D: .
DNA: TGTGCCAGCAGCTTAGACGGCCGGGACTACGAGCAGTACTTC; CDR3: CASSLDGRDYEQYF; J: TRBJ2-7; V: TRBV11-2; size: .; D: .
DNA: TGTGCCACCAGTCCGATAGTACAGGGGGCGAGTAGGCAGTTCTTC; CDR3: CATSPIVQGASRQFF; J: TRBJ2-1; V: TRBV15; size: .; D: TRBD1
DNA: TGTGCCAGCTTCCCTAGCGGGAGGCAACGTTCCAACTCCTACAATGAGCAGTTCTTC; CDR3: CASFPSGRQRSNSYNEQFF; J: TRBJ2-1; V: TRBV28; size: few; D: TRBD2
DNA: TGTGCCAGCAGTGAATTCGGCAGCGGCGAGCAGTACTTC; CDR3: CASSEFGSGEQYF; J: TRBJ2-7; V: TRBV6-1; size: once; D: .
DNA: TGCAGCGTTGCCTTCCGGGACAGGGACTACGAGCAGTACTTC; CDR3: CSVAFRDRDYEQYF; J: TRBJ2-7; V: TRBV29-1; size: .; D: TRBD1
DNA: TGTGCCATCAGTGAAACAGCAGATCAGCCCCAGCATTTT; CDR3: CAISETADQPQHF; J: TRBJ1-5; V: TRBV10-3; size: .; D: .
DNA: TGTGCCAGCAGCTTAGGGGGACTACTCCAAGAGACCCAGTACTTC; CDR3: CASSLGGLLQETQYF; J: TRBJ2-5; V: TRBV7-9; size: .; D: TRBD2
DNA: TGTGCCAGCAGCTCACAGGGTGAAAAACTGTTTTTT; CDR3: CASSSQGEKLFF; J: TRBJ1-4; V: TRBV7-2; size: .; D: .
DNA: TGCGCCAGCAGCCAAGATTTAGGGGTGATAGACACTGAAGCTTTCTTT; CDR3: CASSQDLGVIDTEAFF; J: TRBJ1-1; V: TRBV4-3; size: once; D: .
DNA: TGCAGCGTTGTACCCGGGACAGGGAGCGGAAACATTCAGTACTTC; CDR3: CSVVPGTGSGNIQYF; J: TRBJ2-4; V: TRBV29-1; size: .; D: TRBD1